The clone carrying this T cell receptor (beta chain) was seen once. What it recognizes is unknown. This sample is drawn from a study of PD-1 blockade in classical Hodgkin lymphoma. General study results and limits: Patients starting nivolumab less than 1 year after ASCT had lower diversity and were excluded from later analyses. Complete responders' baseline diversity resembled that of newly diagnosed patients.

The method was immunoSEQ multiplex PCR; TCRdb's version includes in-frame clones alone and lacks a portion of them. Here the sample spans around 17,000 clones, around two thirds being singletons. The sample's time point: cycle 4 day 1 (C4D1), after less than 7 weeks of nivolumab. After autologous stem cell transplantation all patients relapsed, and prior brentuximab vedotin exposure differed between cohorts. Classifying best responses yielded complete response, partial response or progressive disease. This clonotype was obtained from a human donor with classical Hodgkin lymphoma. This material consisted of peripheral blood mononuclear cells (PBMCs), taken before the fourth cycle of nivolumab.

CDR3: CASSATGRANSPLHF. CDR3 nucleotide sequence: TGTGCCAGCAGCGCCACAGGGAGGGCTAATTCACCCCTCCACTTT. The chain is built from TRBV7-9 and TRBJ1-6; D might be TRBD1 (6 bases). CDR3 length: 15 residues. Per the germline V gene, CDR1 is SEHNR and CDR2 is FQNEAQ (reference sequence). V was shortened by 5 bases and J by 6 bases, with 14 bases between the two germline ends.